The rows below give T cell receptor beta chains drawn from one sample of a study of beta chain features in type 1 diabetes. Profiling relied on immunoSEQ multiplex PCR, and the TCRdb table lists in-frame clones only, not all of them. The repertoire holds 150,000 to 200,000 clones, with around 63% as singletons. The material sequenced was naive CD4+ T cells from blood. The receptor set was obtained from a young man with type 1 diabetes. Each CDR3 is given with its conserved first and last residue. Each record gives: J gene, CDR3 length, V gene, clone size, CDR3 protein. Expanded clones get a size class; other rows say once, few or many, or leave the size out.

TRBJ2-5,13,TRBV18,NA,CASSPAPQETQYF
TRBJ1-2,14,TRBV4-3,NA,CASSQATGVDGYTF
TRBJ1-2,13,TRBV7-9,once,CASSPSAGSGYTF
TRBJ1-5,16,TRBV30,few,CAWSPDRTNSNQPQHF
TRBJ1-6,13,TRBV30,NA,CAWSVEDTSPLHF
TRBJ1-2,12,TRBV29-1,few,CSVGGGFYGYTF
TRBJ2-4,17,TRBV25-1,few,CASSSATEREAKNIQYF
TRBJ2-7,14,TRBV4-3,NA,CASSQDLGSYEQYF
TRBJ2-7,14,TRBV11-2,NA,CASSFADRVYEQYF
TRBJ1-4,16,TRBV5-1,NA,CASSEKLDSRNGKLFF
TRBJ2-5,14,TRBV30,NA,CAWDKQGIGETQYF
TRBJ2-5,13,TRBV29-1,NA,CSDVARSQETQYF
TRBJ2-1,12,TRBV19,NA,CASSPSYNEQFF
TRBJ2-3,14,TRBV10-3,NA,CAIRTGTPTDTQYF
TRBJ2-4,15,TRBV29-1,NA,CSVTRTDLAKNIQYF
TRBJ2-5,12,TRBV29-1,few,CSGARGGETQYF
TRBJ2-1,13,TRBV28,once,CASSSTLHNEQFF
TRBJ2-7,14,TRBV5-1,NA,CASSSTGTANEQYF
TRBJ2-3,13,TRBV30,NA,CAWSVTEGDTQYF
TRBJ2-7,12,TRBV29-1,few,CSAWDRGYEQYF
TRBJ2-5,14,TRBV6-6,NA,CASSPGPSRETQYF
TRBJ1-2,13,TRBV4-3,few,CASSQTRNYGYTF
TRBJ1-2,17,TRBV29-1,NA,CSVPLTFGASIWDGYTF
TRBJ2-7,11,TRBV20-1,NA,CSASRDYEQYF
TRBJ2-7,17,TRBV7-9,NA,CASSFPTGGGSESEQYF
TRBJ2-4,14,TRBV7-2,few,CASSLSEGMNIQYF
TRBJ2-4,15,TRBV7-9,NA,CASSHTGLAKNIQYF
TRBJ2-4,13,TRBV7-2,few,CASSLGPGTLQYF